This T cell receptor (beta chain) originates from a study of T cell repertoires in cytomegalovirus infection. Study-level background: It was the public TCR beta signatures that indicated both CMV infection and matching HLA type.

Study-wide findings and caveats: It was HLA-C-restricted CMV-specific TCR beta clonotypes that dominated the response ex vivo. Cumulated frequencies of public TCR beta families served to identify carriers of CMV plus the relevant HLA.

In TCRdb, the reads were re-called with MiXCR into one record per CDR3 protein. The table includes a few hundred thousand distinct CDR3 sequences, roughly 15% detected once. There are many counts of this clonotype. As yet, its antigen is unknown. The V end was cut by 6 bases, the J end by 1 base, with 12 bases between. The CDR3 has 15 residues. Per the germline V gene, CDR1 is SGHAT and CDR2 is FQDESV (reference sequence). This chain uses TRBV11-1 with TRBJ2-2; weak D call: TRBD1 (6 bases). Material for sequencing was PBMCs. The receptor's source is a human donor in good health (CMV status not recorded). Some clones in this sample may be carry-over from other donors' samples. As DNA, the CDR3 is TGTGCCAGCAGAAGAGGGGGACGGAACACCGGGGAGCTGTTTTTT. Protein sequence: CASRRGGRNTGELFF.